This T cell receptor (beta chain) was captured by sequencing in a study of blood T cell repertoires in COVID-19. Study-level background: The origin of the acute and convalescent COVID-19 samples was the United States, Italy and Spain. PBMCs, B-cell-depleted T cells, or T cells provided the cDNA or gDNA that made up the material.

Germline values: CDR1 SNHLY, CDR2 FYNNEI. V was pared by 7 bases and J by 7 bases, with 14 bases between. The CDR3 totals 12 residues. Authors' analysis steps: From reference gene primer amplification, estimates of nucleated cell counts were derived. TCRdb's copy holds only in-frame clones and misses some; the assay was immunoSEQ multiplex PCR. Clone size and V and J calls were adopted from that table, with D and trimming inferred from the DNA. The sample lists roughly 38,000 clones; around 87% were seen once. The chain uses TRBV2 and TRBJ2-7; D is unclear. Material for sequencing was peripheral blood. This TCR came from a man between 60 and 75 years old with active or convalescent COVID-19. The chain's CDR3 is CASTRFPGEQYF. CDR3 in DNA: TGTGCCAGCACTAGGTTCCCTGGGGAGCAGTACTTC.